The present TCR beta chain was sequenced within a study of blood T cell repertoires in COVID-19. Study as a whole: The analysed material was cDNA or gDNA that came from T cells, B-cell-depleted T cells, or PBMCs.

Seattle patients were enrolled while actively infected and followed longitudinally. For this clone: The sample contains more than one DNA sequence encoding this CDR3.

In the original workflow: Counts of nucleated cells, estimated from reference gene primer amplification, were obtained. The method was immunoSEQ multiplex PCR; TCRdb's version includes in-frame clones alone and lacks a portion of them. V, J and clone size are taken as reported in that table, and D and trimming were inferred from the DNA itself. The sample lists roughly 200,000 clones; around 75% were seen once. In germline, CDR1 is SGHTA, CDR2 FQGNSA. Germline trimming cut 4 bases from V and 5 bases from J; bases unmatched to any gene: 7. The CDR3 length is 15 residues. This clonotype originated in a woman aged 40 to 50 with COVID-19, enrolled during active disease. Sequenced material: peripheral blood. V and J are TRBV7-2 and TRBJ1-4, with TRBD1 matching over 7 bases. CDR3 coding DNA: TGTGCCAGCAGCTCCTTAGGGGGCGCAAATGAAAAACTGTTTTTT. This sequence encodes CASSSLGGANEKLFF. Drawing the rest from reference TRBV7-2 and TRBJ1-4, the complete variable domain is GAGVSQSPSNKVTEKGKDVELRCDPISGHTALYWYRQSLGQGLEFLIYFQGNSAPDKSGLPSDRFSAERTGGSVSTLTIQRTQQEDSAVYLCASSSLGGANEKLFFGSGTQLSVL.